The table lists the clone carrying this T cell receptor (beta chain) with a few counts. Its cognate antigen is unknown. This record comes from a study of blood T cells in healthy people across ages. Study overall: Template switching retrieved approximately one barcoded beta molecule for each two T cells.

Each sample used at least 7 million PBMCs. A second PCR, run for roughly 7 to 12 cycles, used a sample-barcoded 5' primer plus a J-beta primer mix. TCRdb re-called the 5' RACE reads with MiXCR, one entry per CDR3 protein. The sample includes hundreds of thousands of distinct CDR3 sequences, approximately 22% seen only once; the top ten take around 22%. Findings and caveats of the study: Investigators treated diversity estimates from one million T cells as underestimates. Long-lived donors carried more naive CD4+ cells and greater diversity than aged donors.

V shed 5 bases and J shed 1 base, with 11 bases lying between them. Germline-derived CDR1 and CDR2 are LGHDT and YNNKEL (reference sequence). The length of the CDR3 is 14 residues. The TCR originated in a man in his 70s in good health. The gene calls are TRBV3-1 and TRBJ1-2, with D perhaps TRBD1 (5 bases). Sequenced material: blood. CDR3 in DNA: TGTGCCAGCAGCTTACGACAGATTAACTATGGCTACACCTTC. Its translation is CASSLRQINYGYTF. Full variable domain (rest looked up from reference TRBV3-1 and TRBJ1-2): DTAVSQTPKYLVTQMGNDKSIKCEQNLGHDTMYWYKQDSKKFLKIMFSYNNKELIINETVPNRFSPKSPDKAHLNLHINSLELGDSAVYFCASSLRQINYGYTFGSGTRLTVV.